The 26 T cell receptor beta chains below come from one sample, sequenced in a study of blood T cell repertoires in COVID-19. The table came from immunoSEQ multiplex PCR; TCRdb's copy has only in-frame clones and leaves some out. The data contain about 150,000 clones, about 86% of them singletons. What was sequenced was peripheral blood. These receptors originate from a woman aged 45-60 years with active or convalescent COVID-19.

The rearrangement links TRBV3-1 (or the pseudogene TRBV3-2) to TRBJ2-7; the D gene is possibly TRBD1 (6 bases). Germline CDR1 is LGHDT and CDR2 is YNNKEL (reference sequence). The CDR3 consists of 19 residues. V lost 6 bases and J 3 bases, leaving 30 bases between the germline ends. This CDR3 is CASSSKLQYPGTRNYEQYF. The CDR3 nucleotides read TGTGCCAGCAGTTCAAAATTGCAATATCCCGGGACAAGGAACTACGAGCAGTACTTC.

The CDR3 DNA reads TGTGCCAGCAGCTACTTACCTAGCGGTCCTCTAAGCTCCTACAATGAGCAGTTCTTC. As protein: CASSYLPSGPLSSYNEQFF. The chain links TRBV9 to TRBJ2-1, with 7 nucleotides matching TRBD2. This CDR3 is 19 amino acids long. Trimming removed 4 bases from V and 0 bases from J; junction bases left unmatched: 16. CDR1 is SGDLS, CDR2 YYNGEE, per germline.

The chain links TRBV6-5 to TRBJ1-4, with D unresolved. The germline V gene encodes CDR1 MNHEY and CDR2 SVGAGI. The CDR3 is 13 residues long. Trimming pared 0 bases from V and 6 bases from J, leaving 5 bases between. CDR3 sequence reads: CASSYSPDEKLFF. The CDR3 DNA is TGTGCCAGCAGTTACTCCCCCGATGAAAAACTGTTTTTT.

The chain links TRBV2 to TRBJ1-2, with D uncertain. Germline values: CDR1 SNHLY, CDR2 FYNNEI. The CDR3 is made up of 13 amino acids. Trimming took 8 bases from V and 3 from J, leaving 13 bases between them. The chain's CDR3 is CASSGSPYYGYTF. The CDR3 nucleotides are TGTGCCAGCTCGGGATCTCCCTACTATGGCTACACCTTC.

The chain links TRBV18 to TRBJ1-2; the match to TRBD1 covers 8 bases. Germline CDR1 KGHSH, CDR2 LQKENI. The CDR3 extends over 13 amino acids. The trim removed 4 bases at V and 3 bases at J, leaving 1 base unmatched. The CDR3: CASSQTGDYGYTF. The CDR3 nucleotides are TGTGCCAGCTCACAGACAGGGGACTATGGCTACACCTTC.

The chain links TRBV5-1 to TRBJ2-7; 8 nucleotides line up with TRBD1. The CDR3 is 17 amino acids. With 1 base clipped from V and 3 bases from J, the junction kept 12 bases outside the gene matches. Germline V gives CDR1 SGHRS, CDR2 YFSETQ. CDR3 sequence reads: CASSLIPTPGQVYEQYF. In DNA form, the CDR3 reads TGCGCCAGCAGCTTGATACCCACTCCGGGACAGGTCTACGAGCAGTACTTC.

The chain combines TRBV9 with TRBJ1-1; tentative D call: TRBD1 (5 bases). Trimming took 2 bases from V and 6 from J, leaving 23 bases between them. This CDR3 is 17 amino acids long. The germline V gene has CDR1 SGDLS and CDR2 YYNGEE. The CDR3 DNA sequence: TGTGCCAGCAGCGTGAGTCGCGGGGGTCTGGTTGCACCTGAAGCTTTCTTT. Residues: CASSVSRGGLVAPEAFF.

This clone was seen a handful of times. Other DNA variants within this sample encode the same CDR3. The chain has TRBV27 and TRBJ1-5; D not certain. Germline V gene data show CDR1 as MNHEY and CDR2 as SMNVEV (reference sequence). Trimming shortened V by 7 bases and J by 4 bases, and 8 bases separated the two germline ends. This CDR3 region has 12 residues. In DNA, the CDR3 is TGTGCCAGCACGACCGGGAATCAGCCCCAGCATTTT. Translated, it gives CASTTGNQPQHF.

The chain couples TRBV19 to TRBJ2-3; TRBD2 matches 9 bases. With V trimmed by 8 bases and J by 3 bases, 9 bases remained unmatched. The germline V gene has CDR1 LNHDA and CDR2 SQIVND (reference sequence). The CDR3 totals 15 residues. Here the CDR3 reads CASRGRALGTDTQYF. DNA of the CDR3: TGTGCCAGTCGCGGGAGGGCCTTGGGGACAGATACGCAGTATTTT.

This chain links TRBV19 with TRBJ1-5; 7 positions agree with TRBD1. There are 15 residues in the CDR3. CDR1 is LNHDA, CDR2 SQIVND, per germline (reference sequence). V was clipped by 7 bases and J by 2 bases; unmatched bases: 8. The CDR3 DNA is TGTGCCAGTAATCCGGGAGGGGGCGGCAATCAGCCCCAGCATTTT. It yields the protein CASNPGGGGNQPQHF.

The V call is TRBV6-5, the J call TRBJ1-3; 9 nucleotides line up with TRBD1. The CDR3 is 14 amino acids. Looked up from germline, CDR1 is MNHEY and CDR2 is SVGAGI. The V and J ends lost 7 bases and 5 bases, in that order; junction bases with no gene match: 6. CDR3 coding DNA: TGTGCCAGCACCCGAGGGACAGGGAGAAACACCATATATTTT. Protein sequence: CASTRGTGRNTIYF.

V usage is TRBV2 and J usage is TRBJ2-2; D uncertain. Germline CDR1 is SNHLY and CDR2 is FYNNEI. V dropped 5 bases and J dropped 2 bases, with 6 bases sitting between them. The CDR3 is 13 amino acids. CDR3 loop: CASSYRNTGELFF. The CDR3, as DNA: TGTGCCAGCAGTTACAGAAACACCGGGGAGCTGTTTTTT.

The count of this clone is one. The rearrangement joins TRBV5-1 to TRBJ2-7, with TRBD1 as a possible D gene (6 bases). Deletions cut 1 base from V and 0 bases from J, with 11 bases between. The germline gives CDR1 SGHRS, CDR2 YFSETQ. This CDR3 is 15 amino acids long. The CDR3 DNA sequence: TGCGCCAGCAGCTTGCAGGGGTCCAGCTCCTACGAGCAGTACTTC. Its protein is CASSLQGSSSYEQYF.

The V and J genes are TRBV28 and TRBJ1-1; D perhaps matches TRBD1 (6 bases). The CDR3 covers 13 residues. Germline V lookup: CDR1 MDHEN, CDR2 SYDVKM. Trimming stripped 6 bases from V and 1 base from J, with 9 bases between. The CDR3 nucleotides read TGTGCCAGCAGAGAGACAGGGAACACTGAAGCTTTCTTT. Its protein is CASRETGNTEAFF.

The chain recombines TRBV7-2 with TRBJ1-6, with D possibly matching TRBD1 (6 bases). CDR3 length: 16 residues. In germline, CDR1 is SGHTA, CDR2 FQGNSA. With 3 bases removed from V and 3 bases from J, the gap between germline ends came to 12 bases. The CDR3 sequence is CASSLSYRVYNSPLHF. The CDR3, as DNA: TGTGCCAGCAGCTTGAGCTACAGGGTCTATAATTCACCCCTCCACTTT.

This clone was detected a few times. V and J are TRBV6-5 and TRBJ1-1; 9 nucleotides align to TRBD1. CDR1 and CDR2 from the germline V gene are MNHEY and SVGAGI. V dropped 8 bases and J dropped 9; count of bases not matched to a gene: 7. This CDR3 contains 12 residues. The CDR3 region is CASCRTGGQAFF. In DNA form, the CDR3 reads TGTGCCAGCTGCCGAACAGGGGGCCAAGCTTTCTTT.

The chain joins TRBV24-1 to TRBJ2-1, with 7 bases aligning to TRBD1. Germline V gene lookup returns CDR1 KGHDR and CDR2 SFDVKD. CDR3 length: 13 amino acids. The V gene end was trimmed by 10 bases and the J gene end by 5 bases; junction bases not matched to a gene: 7. The chain's CDR3 is CATEDRRDNEQFF. CDR3 nucleotides: TGTGCCACGGAGGACAGGCGAGACAATGAGCAGTTCTTC.

The genes are TRBV5-1 and TRBJ2-5; a weak D match, TRBD2 (5 bases). V dropped 4 bases and J dropped 2 bases, with 9 bases sitting between them. Germline assignment: CDR1 SGHRS and CDR2 YFSETQ. This CDR3 contains 13 residues. DNA of the CDR3: TGCGCCAGCAGCGACGGACTTCAAGAGACCCAGTACTTC. As protein: CASSDGLQETQYF.

J is TRBJ2-2 and V is TRBV11-3; D is ambiguous. Trimming cost V 2 bases and J 0 bases, with 7 bases left between them. Germline-derived CDR1 and CDR2 are SGHNT and YENEEA. CDR3 length equals 15 residues. CDR3 nucleotide sequence: TGTGCCAGCAGCTTAAGCACAGCGAACACCGGGGAGCTGTTTTTT. It codes for CASSLSTANTGELFF. Using reference TRBV11-3 and TRBJ2-2 for the parts outside the CDR3, the full variable domain is EAGVVQSPRYKIIEKKQPVAFWCNPISGHNTLYWYLQNLGQGPELLIRYENEEAVDDSQLPKDRFSAERLKGVDSTLKIQPAELGDSAVYLCASSLSTANTGELFFGEGSRLTVL.

The chain employs TRBV7-8 and TRBJ1-3; D is uncertain. Germline-derived CDR1 and CDR2 are SGHVS and FQNEAQ. The CDR3 sequence is 15 residues long. Trimming took off 6 bases at V and 0 bases at J, with 12 bases between the two ends. The CDR3 region has the DNA TGTGCCAGCAGTGGAGGGTTTCGCTCTGGAAACACCATATATTTT. This translates into CASSGGFRSGNTIYF.

The chain combines TRBV6-5 with TRBJ2-7, with 7 bases matching TRBD2. V lost 3 bases, J lost 6 bases, and 5 bases stayed unmatched. CDR1 MNHEY and CDR2 SVGAGI come from the germline V gene. The CDR3 runs 13 residues. CDR3 protein: CASSYGGVFEQYF. Here the CDR3 DNA reads TGTGCCAGCAGTTATGGGGGGGTTTTCGAGCAGTACTTC.

The chain combines TRBV12-3 or TRBV12-4 with TRBJ2-3; no clear D gene. This CDR3 comprises 13 residues. V lost 3 bases and J 5 bases, leaving 9 bases between the germline ends. CDR3 DNA sequence: TGTGCCAGCAGTTTCTTTGGCGGAGATACGCAGTATTTT. Protein: CASSFFGGDTQYF.

The genes are TRBV15 and TRBJ1-1; D remains unclear. The CDR3 extends over 14 amino acids. Germline assignment: CDR1 LNHNV and CDR2 YYDKDF (reference sequence). Trimming took 3 bases from V and 7 from J, leaving 15 bases between them. The CDR3 DNA is TGTGCCACCAGCAGGGAGCTAACTAGAAATGAAGCTTTCTTT. It yields the protein CATSRELTRNEAFF.

The chain is built from TRBV6-4 and TRBJ2-3, with D tentatively TRBD1 (6 bases). The CDR3 runs 15 residues. Germline values: CDR1 MRHNA, CDR2 SNTAGT. Trimming stripped 3 bases from V and 2 bases from J, with 12 bases between. The CDR3 DNA follows: TGTGCCAGCAGTGAAGGGGCAGGGGACACAGATACGCAGTATTTT. Translating gives CASSEGAGDTDTQYF.

This clone was detected a few times. V gene TRBV2 combines with J gene TRBJ1-2; no clear D gene. Per the germline V gene, CDR1 is SNHLY and CDR2 is FYNNEI. The CDR3 has 13 residues. V lost 8 bases, J lost 1 base, and 11 bases lay in between. CDR3 protein: CASHATDNYGYTF. CDR3 DNA: TGTGCCAGCCATGCAACAGATAACTATGGCTACACCTTC.

This chain links TRBV6-5 with TRBJ1-1; possible D gene TRBD1, 6 bases. V was shortened by 2 bases and J by 1 base, with 14 bases between the two germline ends. The CDR3 contains 16 residues. CDR1 and CDR2 from the germline V gene are MNHEY and SVGAGI. The CDR3 DNA is TGTGCCAGCAGTTACAGGTCGGCAGGGGCGAACACTGAAGCTTTCTTT. The encoded protein is CASSYRSAGANTEAFF.